This T cell receptor beta chain was retrieved from a study of CD8+CD57+ T cells in acquired aplastic anemia. About the research overall: An average of about 3.4 ug of DNA was obtained from sorted CD4+ and CD8+ cells.

Findings and limits, study-wide: Some 31 sequences, all CD8+ CDR3, were shared between patients and controls. A significant difference in CD8+ Simpson's diversity between patients and controls was not found.

This clonotype has only a few counts. The antigen is undetermined. Patients picked for sequencing had shown CD8+CD57+ cell expansion detected by flow cytometry. When blood sampling took place, the patients had received no therapy. V was pared by 7 bases and J by 2 bases, with 2 bases of the junction left unmatched. CDR3 size: 13 residues. CDR1 is KGHDR and CDR2 is SFDVKD in the germline V gene. The use of genomic DNA as template underpinned the TCR beta VDJ and CDR3 profiling. TCRdb independently ran MiXCR on the reads; one entry per CDR3 protein. The repertoire has around 80,000 distinct CDR3 sequences, 60% to 75% of them found once; the top ten carry roughly 80%.

The TCR comes from a human donor with aplastic anemia. The sequenced sample consisted of sorted CD4+, CD8+, or CD8+CD57+ T cells (not recorded which) from PBMCs. This chain connects TRBV24-1 to TRBJ2-3; 7 positions match TRBD1. In DNA, the CDR3 is TGTGCCACCAGACAGGGGATCACAGATACGCAGTATTTT. Its protein product is CATRQGITDTQYF.